The 22 T cell receptor beta chains given below trace back to one sample, sequenced in a study of blood T cell repertoires in COVID-19. Using immunoSEQ multiplex PCR, the repertoire was profiled, and TCRdb retains in-frame clones only, with some absent. The data hold about 250,000 clones, with roughly nine tenths observed a single time. The sample was peripheral blood. These receptors were taken from a woman in her thirties or forties who had recovered from COVID-19.

The chain links TRBV6-5 to TRBJ2-5; 10 bases are a match to TRBD2. Germline loops: CDR1 MNHEY, CDR2 SVGAGI. The length of the CDR3 is 15 residues. V shed 4 bases, J shed 5 bases, and the junction held 7 bases outside the gene matches. DNA for the CDR3: TGTGCCAGCAGTTCAGCGGGAGGGCCGGGGGAGACCCAGTACTTC. It specifies CASSSAGGPGETQYF.

The chain links TRBV6-5 to TRBJ2-7, with TRBD2 identical over 12 bases. Germline loops: CDR1 MNHEY, CDR2 SVGAGI. The junction had 7 bases not matched to a gene; V was cut back by 7 bases and J by 9 bases. The CDR3 is 13 amino acids. Here the CDR3 DNA reads TGTGCCAGCACTCGGCTAGCGGGGGGGAGGCAGTACTTC. As protein: CASTRLAGGRQYF.

This chain joins TRBV30 and TRBJ2-2; possibly TRBD1 for D (5 bases). V lost 5 bases, J lost 7 bases, and 17 bases lay in between. Germline-derived CDR1 and CDR2 are GTSNPN and SVGIG (reference sequence). The CDR3 is made up of 14 amino acids. The CDR3 protein is CAWAEKTVLGELFF. The DNA of the CDR3 is TGTGCCTGGGCAGAAAAGACAGTCCTCGGGGAGCTGTTTTTT. Together with reference TRBV30 and TRBJ2-2, the CDR3 gives the full variable domain: SQTIHQWPATLVQPVGSPLSLECTVEGTSNPNLYWYRQAAGRGLQLLFYSVGIGQISSEVPQNLSASRPQDRQFILSSKKLLLSDSGFYLCAWAEKTVLGELFFGEGSRLTVL.

The table lists this clone with a count of one. The chain combines TRBV6-2 or TRBV6-3 with TRBJ1-5; TRBD1 matches at 9 bases. From germline, CDR1 is MNHEY and CDR2 SVGEGT. With V trimmed by 7 bases and J by 6 bases, 7 bases remained unmatched. The CDR3 has 14 amino acids. The CDR3 nucleotides are TGTGCCAGCAACCCACAGGGGGCAGGTCAGCCCCAGCATTTT. It is translated as CASNPQGAGQPQHF.

The rearrangement links TRBV27 to TRBJ1-2; TRBD1 matches 9 bases. CDR3 length equals 16 residues. Looked up from germline, CDR1 is MNHEY and CDR2 is SMNVEV (reference sequence). V trimming: 4 bases; J trimming: 2 bases; junction bases outside the gene matches: 8. The CDR3 DNA reads as TGTGCCAGCAGTTCAACCGGGACAGGGCTCAACTATGGCTACACCTTC. The encoded protein is CASSSTGTGLNYGYTF.

For the CDR3, the DNA is TGCAGTGCTAGTTTTGCGGGAGACTCCTACAATGAGCAGTTCTTC. Its translation: CSASFAGDSYNEQFF. This chain connects TRBV20-1 to TRBJ2-1; 7 nucleotides line up with TRBD2. The CDR3 loop spans 15 amino acids. CDR1 is DFQATT, CDR2 SNEGSKA, per germline (reference sequence). The V segment lost 3 bases and the J segment 0 bases; nucleotides outside the gene matches: 5.

The table lists this clone with a few counts. CDR3 sequence: CASSEARGVQPQHF. The CDR3 DNA follows: TGTGCCAGCAGTGAAGCGCGGGGGGTGCAGCCCCAGCATTTT. The chain carries TRBV2 and TRBJ1-5; TRBD1 is a possible D gene (5 bases). Trimming left V 0 bases short and J 7 bases short, with 10 bases between. Germline CDR1 reads SNHLY; CDR2 reads FYNNEI. The CDR3 has 14 amino acids.

The rearrangement links TRBV19 to TRBJ2-7; 7 bases line up with TRBD1. V shed 3 bases, J shed 2 bases, and the junction held 4 bases outside the gene matches. The CDR3 runs to 14 residues. Germline CDR1 LNHDA, CDR2 SQIVND (reference sequence). CDR3 in amino acids: CASSIRQGAYEQYF. In DNA, the CDR3 is TGTGCCAGTAGTATTCGGCAGGGGGCCTACGAGCAGTACTTC.

The chain uses TRBV6-5 and TRBJ1-2; possibly TRBD1 for D (6 bases). Germline V gene sequence: CDR1 MNHEY, CDR2 SVGAGI. Trimming stripped 6 bases from V and 7 bases from J, with 15 bases between. This CDR3 is built from 13 residues. The DNA of the CDR3 is TGTGCCAGCAGCGGTACAAACAGGGTTGGCTACACCTTC. Translated, it gives CASSGTNRVGYTF.

V is TRBV7-9 and J is TRBJ1-2; D is unclear. Germline lookup yields CDR1 SEHNR and CDR2 FQNEAQ (reference sequence). This CDR3 is built from 14 residues. V was clipped by 0 bases and J by 0 bases, with 5 bases between them. CDR3 sequence (DNA): TGTGCCAGCAGCTTAGCGGCAGCTAACTATGGCTACACCTTC. Its protein product is CASSLAAANYGYTF.

The table lists this clone with a count of one. V usage is TRBV11-2 and J usage is TRBJ2-5; 9 positions agree with TRBD2. The CDR3 has 15 residues. With V trimmed by 0 bases and J by 5 bases, 4 bases remained unmatched. Germline assignment: CDR1 SGHAT and CDR2 FQNNGV. CDR3 sequence (DNA): TGTGCCAGCAGCTTAGACCTAGCGGGGTACGAGACCCAGTACTTC. Translating gives CASSLDLAGYETQYF. The full variable domain, in which reference TRBV11-2 and TRBJ2-5 provide the parts outside the CDR3, is EAGVAQSPRYKIIEKRQSVAFWCNPISGHATLYWYQQILGQGPKLLIQFQNNGVVDDSQLPKDRFSAERLKGVDSTLKIQPAKLEDSAVYLCASSLDLAGYETQYFGPGTRLLVL.

V and J are TRBV19 and TRBJ1-5; D is undetermined. Germline V gene lookup returns CDR1 LNHDA and CDR2 SQIVND (reference sequence). Trimming removed 4 bases from V and 6 bases from J, with 16 bases in between. The CDR3 contains 15 residues. CDR3 region: CASSTDRDPGQPQHF. The CDR3, as DNA: TGTGCCAGTAGTACGGACCGGGATCCGGGTCAGCCCCAGCATTTT.

This sequence joins TRBV6-5 and TRBJ1-5, with D possibly matching TRBD1 (6 bases). CDR3 length: 14 residues. Trimming removed 6 bases at V and 4 bases at J, with 13 bases between. CDR1 is MNHEY and CDR2 is SVGAGI in the germline V gene. The CDR3 region has the DNA TGTGCCAGCAGCCTCCTAGGGGGTAATCAGCCCCAGCATTTT. Encoded protein: CASSLLGGNQPQHF.

A few counts support this clone. This rearrangement joins TRBV7-2 to TRBJ2-7; no clear D. CDR1 and CDR2 from the germline V gene are SGHTA and FQGNSA. The CDR3 sequence is 11 residues long. The V and J ends lost 4 bases and 6 bases respectively, with 7 bases between them. CDR3 nucleotides: TGTGCCAGCAGCTCTTTCCTCGAGCAGTACTTC. It translates to CASSSFLEQYF.

This clone was seen a single time. The rearrangement uses TRBV9 and TRBJ2-3, with D possibly being TRBD1 (6 bases). V gave up 3 bases and J gave up 6 bases, with 11 bases separating them. Germline V CDR1 and CDR2: SGDLS, YYNGEE. This CDR3 is 13 amino acids long. The CDR3 reads CASSGAQGDTQYF. The CDR3 DNA follows: TGTGCCAGCAGCGGAGCACAGGGTGATACGCAGTATTTT.

This clone was observed once. V usage is TRBV6-5 and J usage is TRBJ2-2, with 7 nucleotides matching TRBD1. Germline CDR1 and CDR2: MNHEY and SVGAGI. Losses at the gene ends were 1 base for V and 6 bases for J; bases not matched to a gene: 5. The CDR3 is 15 amino acids. CDR3 coding DNA: TGTGCCAGCAGTTACTTTTCAGGGGGTGCCGGGGAGCTGTTTTTT. Encoded protein: CASSYFSGGAGELFF.

The chain combines TRBV4-3 with TRBJ1-6; D gene unclear. Trimming pared 0 bases from V and 8 bases from J, leaving 11 bases between. Germline-derived CDR1 and CDR2 are LGHNA and YSLEER. The CDR3 is 15 residues long. The CDR3 is CASSQESGGHSPLHF. The CDR3 bases are TGCGCCAGCAGCCAAGAATCTGGAGGGCATTCACCCCTCCACTTT.

The gene calls are TRBV5-4 and TRBJ2-3; 13 bases map to TRBD2. The CDR3 is made up of 16 amino acids. V lost 4 bases, J lost 3 bases, and 5 bases stayed unmatched. Germline V lookup: CDR1 SGHNT, CDR2 YYREEE (reference sequence). CDR3 residues: CASSAGLAGETDTQYF. CDR3 coding DNA: TGTGCCAGCAGCGCAGGACTAGCGGGAGAAACAGATACGCAGTATTTT.

The J gene is TRBJ2-1, the V gene TRBV29-1; 7 nucleotides match TRBD2. Per germline, CDR1 SQVTM and CDR2 ANQGSEA. The J segment lost 7 bases and the V segment lost 4 bases, leaving 10 bases of the junction unmatched. The CDR3 covers 14 residues. CDR3 amino acids: CSVAARVGGNEQFF. CDR3 nucleotide sequence: TGCAGCGTTGCGGCCAGGGTGGGGGGGAATGAGCAGTTCTTC.

This chain connects TRBV5-1 to TRBJ2-2, with no clear D. The CDR3 length is 16 residues. Between the trimmed V and J ends, which lost 0 bases and 4 bases, there was a span of 13 bases. Germline V lookup: CDR1 SGHRS, CDR2 YFSETQ. The CDR3 DNA follows: TGCGCCAGCAGCTTGGAGGCTAGGATGTCCACCGGGGAGCTGTTTTTT. It is translated as CASSLEARMSTGELFF.

This sequence joins TRBV14 and TRBJ2-7, with TRBD2 matching 8 bases. Losses at the gene ends were 4 bases for V and 6 bases for J; bases not matched to a gene: 5. The CDR3 consists of 13 residues. Germline V gene sequence: CDR1 SGHDN, CDR2 FVKESK. CDR3 nucleotide sequence: TGTGCCAGCAGCCTTTCCCTAGCGGGCGAGCAGTACGTC. This gives the protein CASSLSLAGEQYV.

The V and J genes are TRBV19 and TRBJ2-7; 9 bases map to TRBD2. Germline V gene data show CDR1 as LNHDA and CDR2 as SQIVND (reference sequence). This CDR3 spans 17 amino acids. Germline trimming cut 5 bases from V and 3 bases from J; bases unmatched to any gene: 14. CDR3 region: CASSRAAGGSVGYEQYF. The CDR3 DNA is TGTGCCAGTAGTCGGGCAGCGGGGGGCTCAGTGGGCTACGAGCAGTACTTC. Supplemented by reference TRBV19 and TRBJ2-7, the full variable domain reads DGGITQSPKYLFRKEGQNVTLSCEQNLNHDAMYWYRQDPGQGLRLIYYSQIVNDFQKGDIAEGYSVSREKKESFPLTVTSAQKNPTAFYLCASSRAAGGSVGYEQYFGPGTRLTVT.